Described below is a single TCR beta chain sequence and its context. There is no known antigen for this receptor. Per-base qualities were not stored, and no clone one base away is much larger. From cysteine to phenylalanine, the CDR3 is 13 amino acids long. Just the 39-base CDR3 DNA is kept, in frame starting at base 1. From a lookup of the germline V gene, CDR1 and CDR2 are SGHTA and FQGNSA. The junction shows trimming of 3 bases on V and 2 bases on J, plus 6 bases between the germline ends. This record comes from a study of control samples from healthy donors and cancer patients (dated by TCRdb to 2018 to 2020). Library method: the immunoSEQ multiplex PCR assay. Held by TCRdb, this immuneACCESS table contains in-frame sequences only and omits some clones. Under half of the omission traces to an unresolved V gene where checked; the cause of the rest is unknown. Recorded for this sample are approximately 150,000 clones; more than 85% of them occurred a single time. The ten biggest clones cover approximately 3.2% of the sample.

The origin of this receptor is a man aged 25-40 years in good health. The V gene is TRBV7-2 and the J gene is TRBJ2-3; no D segment can be confidently identified. The sample consisted of blood. The CDR3 has the sequence CASSFLSTDTQYF. The base sequence is TGTGCCAGCAGCTTCCTATCCACAGATACGCAGTATTTT.